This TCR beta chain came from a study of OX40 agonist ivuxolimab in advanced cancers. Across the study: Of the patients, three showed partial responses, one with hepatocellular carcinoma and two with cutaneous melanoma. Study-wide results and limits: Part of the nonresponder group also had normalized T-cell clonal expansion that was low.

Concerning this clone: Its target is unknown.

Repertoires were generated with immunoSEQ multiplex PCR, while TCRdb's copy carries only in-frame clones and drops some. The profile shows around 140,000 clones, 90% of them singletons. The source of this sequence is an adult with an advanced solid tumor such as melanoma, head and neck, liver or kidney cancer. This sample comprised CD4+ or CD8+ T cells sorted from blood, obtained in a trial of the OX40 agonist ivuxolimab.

CDR3 region: CASSDGGFGTDTQYF. CDR3 sequence (DNA): TGTGCCAGCAGTGACGGGGGATTCGGGACAGATACGCAGTATTTT. The chain couples TRBV6-4 to TRBJ2-3; perhaps D is TRBD1 or TRBD2 (5 bases each). V lost 2 bases, J lost 3 bases, and 12 bases lay in between. The V gene's germline CDR1 is MRHNA and CDR2 SNTAGT. CDR3 length: 15 amino acids.